The source of this TCR beta chain is a study of neurological immune-mediated disorders. This clonotype has a count of ten or more. Each CDR3 protein gets one entry after TCRdb re-called the 5' RACE reads with MiXCR. The sample has under 50,000 distinct CDR3 sequences, around 13% seen once. The time point is: longitudinal time-point 2. The CDR3 is 14 amino acids. The germline V and J ends were trimmed by 5 bases and 2 bases, with 13 bases remaining between them. The receptor comes from a male donor with HTLV-1-associated myelopathy (HAM/TSP). The rearrangement uses TRBV12-3 or TRBV12-4 and TRBJ2-7; no firm D call. The source material was PBMCs. CDR3 sequence: CASSPLPVTYEQYF. CDR3 nucleotides: TGTGCCAGCAGTCCTTTGCCTGTGACCTACGAGCAGTACTTC.